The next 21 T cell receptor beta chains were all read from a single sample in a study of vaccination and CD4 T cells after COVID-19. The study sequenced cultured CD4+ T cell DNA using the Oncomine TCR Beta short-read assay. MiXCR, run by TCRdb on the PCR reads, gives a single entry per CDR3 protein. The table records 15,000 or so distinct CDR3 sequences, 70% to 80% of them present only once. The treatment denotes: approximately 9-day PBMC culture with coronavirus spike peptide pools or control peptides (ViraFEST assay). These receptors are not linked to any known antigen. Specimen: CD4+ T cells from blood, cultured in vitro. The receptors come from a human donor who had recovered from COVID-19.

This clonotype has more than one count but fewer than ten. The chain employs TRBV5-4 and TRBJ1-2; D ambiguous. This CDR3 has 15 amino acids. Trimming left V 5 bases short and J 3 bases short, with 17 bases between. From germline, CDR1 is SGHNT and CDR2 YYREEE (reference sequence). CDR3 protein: CASSPSSGRDYGYTF. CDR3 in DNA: TGTGCCAGCAGTCCCAGCAGTGGGAGGGACTATGGCTACACCTTC.

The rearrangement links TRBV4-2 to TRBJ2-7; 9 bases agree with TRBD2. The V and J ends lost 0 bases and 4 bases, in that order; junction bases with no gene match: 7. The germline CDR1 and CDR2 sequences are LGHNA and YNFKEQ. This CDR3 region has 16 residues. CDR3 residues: CASSQDRAGGVYEQYF. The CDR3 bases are TGTGCCAGCAGCCAAGATCGGGCGGGGGGGGTTTACGAGCAGTACTTC.

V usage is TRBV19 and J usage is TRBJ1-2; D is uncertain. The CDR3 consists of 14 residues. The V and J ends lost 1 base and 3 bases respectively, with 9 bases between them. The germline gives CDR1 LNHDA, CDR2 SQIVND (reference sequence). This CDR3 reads CASSIVGRYYGYTF. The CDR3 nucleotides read TGTGCCAGTAGTATAGTGGGAAGATACTATGGCTACACCTTC.

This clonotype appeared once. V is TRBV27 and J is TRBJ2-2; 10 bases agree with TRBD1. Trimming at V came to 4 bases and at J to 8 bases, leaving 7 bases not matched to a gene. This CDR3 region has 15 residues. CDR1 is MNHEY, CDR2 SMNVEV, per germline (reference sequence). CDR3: CASSSGQGWAGELFF. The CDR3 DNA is TGTGCCAGCAGTTCGGGACAGGGGTGGGCGGGGGAGCTGTTTTTT.

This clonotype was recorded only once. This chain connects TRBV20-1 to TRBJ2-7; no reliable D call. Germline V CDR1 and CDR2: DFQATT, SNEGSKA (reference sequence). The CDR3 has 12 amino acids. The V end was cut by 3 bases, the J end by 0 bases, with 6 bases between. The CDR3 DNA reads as TGCAGTGCTAGGACGGTCTCCTACGAGCAGTACTTC. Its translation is CSARTVSYEQYF.

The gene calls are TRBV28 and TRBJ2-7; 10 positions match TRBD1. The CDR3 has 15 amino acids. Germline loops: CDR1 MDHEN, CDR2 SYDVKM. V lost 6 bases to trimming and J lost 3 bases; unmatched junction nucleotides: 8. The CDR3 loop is CASSPRTGGYYEQYF. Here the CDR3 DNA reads TGTGCCAGCAGCCCCCGGACAGGGGGGTACTACGAGCAGTACTTC.

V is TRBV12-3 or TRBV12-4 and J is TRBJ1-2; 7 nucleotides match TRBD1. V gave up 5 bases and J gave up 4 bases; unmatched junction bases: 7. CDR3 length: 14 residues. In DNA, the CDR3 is TGTGCCAGCAGTCCGGACAGGTCTTCCTATGGCTACACCTTC. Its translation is CASSPDRSSYGYTF.

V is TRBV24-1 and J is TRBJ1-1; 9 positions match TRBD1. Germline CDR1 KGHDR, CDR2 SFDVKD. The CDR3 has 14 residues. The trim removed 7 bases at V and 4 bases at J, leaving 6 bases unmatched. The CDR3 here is CATRQGAQSTEAFF. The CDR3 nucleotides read TGTGCCACCAGACAGGGGGCGCAGAGCACTGAAGCTTTCTTT.

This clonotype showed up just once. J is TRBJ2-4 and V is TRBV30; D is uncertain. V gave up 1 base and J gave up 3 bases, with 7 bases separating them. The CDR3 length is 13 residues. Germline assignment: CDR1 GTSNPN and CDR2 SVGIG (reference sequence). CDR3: CAWSGTNKNIQYF. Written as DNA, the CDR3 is TGTGCCTGGAGTGGCACAAACAAAAACATTCAGTACTTC.

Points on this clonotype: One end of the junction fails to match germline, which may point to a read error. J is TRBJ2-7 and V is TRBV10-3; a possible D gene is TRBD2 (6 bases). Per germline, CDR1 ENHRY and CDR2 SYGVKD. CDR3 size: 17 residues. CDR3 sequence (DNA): TGTGCCAGCAGTAATACAATAGGGTCCGGGAGCACCTACGAGCAGTACTTC. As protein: CASSNTIGSGSTYEQYF.

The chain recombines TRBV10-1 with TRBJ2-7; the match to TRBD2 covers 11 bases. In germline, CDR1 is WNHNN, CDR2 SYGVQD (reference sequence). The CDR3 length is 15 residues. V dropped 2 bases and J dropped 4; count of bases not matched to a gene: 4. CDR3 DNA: TGCGCCAGCAGTGAGGCCTTAGCGGGAGGGTACGAGCAGTACTTC. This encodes CASSEALAGGYEQYF.

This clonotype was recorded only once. CDR3 coding DNA: TGCAGTGCTAGAGTCGCGGGAGGGTCGGACAATGAGCAGTTCTTC. As protein: CSARVAGGSDNEQFF. The rearrangement uses TRBV20-1 and TRBJ2-1, with 9 positions matching TRBD2. Germline V gives CDR1 DFQATT, CDR2 SNEGSKA (reference sequence). With 1 base clipped from V and 5 bases from J, the junction kept 6 bases outside the gene matches. The CDR3 extends over 15 amino acids.

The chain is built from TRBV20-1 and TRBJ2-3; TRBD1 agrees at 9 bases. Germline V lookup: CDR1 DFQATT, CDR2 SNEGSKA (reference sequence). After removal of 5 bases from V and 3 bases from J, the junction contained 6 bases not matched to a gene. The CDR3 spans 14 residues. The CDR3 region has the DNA TGCAGTGCTGCAGGGACAGGGAGGACAGATACGCAGTATTTT. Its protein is CSAAGTGRTDTQYF.

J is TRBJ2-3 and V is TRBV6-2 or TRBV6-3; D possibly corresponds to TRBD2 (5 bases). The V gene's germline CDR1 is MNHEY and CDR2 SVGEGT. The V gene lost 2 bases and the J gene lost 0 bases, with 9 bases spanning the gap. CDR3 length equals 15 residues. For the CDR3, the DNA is TGTGCCAGCAGTTACCTAACTAGTAGCACAGATACGCAGTATTTT. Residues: CASSYLTSSTDTQYF.

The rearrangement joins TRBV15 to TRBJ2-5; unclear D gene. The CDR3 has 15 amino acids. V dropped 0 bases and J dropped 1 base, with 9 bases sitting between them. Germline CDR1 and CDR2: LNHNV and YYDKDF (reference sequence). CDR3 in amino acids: CATSRDGRTQETQYF. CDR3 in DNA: TGTGCCACCAGCAGAGACGGGCGGACCCAAGAGACCCAGTACTTC.

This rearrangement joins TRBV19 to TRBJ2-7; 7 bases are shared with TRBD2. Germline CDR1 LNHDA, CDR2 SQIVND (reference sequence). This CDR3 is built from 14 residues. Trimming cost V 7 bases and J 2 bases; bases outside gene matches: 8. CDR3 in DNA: TGTGCCAGTAAGCCTCTAGCGGAGGCCTACGAGCAGTACTTC. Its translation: CASKPLAEAYEQYF.

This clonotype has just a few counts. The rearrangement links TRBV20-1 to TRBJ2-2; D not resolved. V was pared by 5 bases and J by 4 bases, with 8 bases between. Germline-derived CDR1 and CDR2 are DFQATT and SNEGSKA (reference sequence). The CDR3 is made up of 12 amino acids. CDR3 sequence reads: CSAGRSTGELFF. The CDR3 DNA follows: TGCAGTGCTGGACGTAGCACCGGGGAGCTGTTTTTT.

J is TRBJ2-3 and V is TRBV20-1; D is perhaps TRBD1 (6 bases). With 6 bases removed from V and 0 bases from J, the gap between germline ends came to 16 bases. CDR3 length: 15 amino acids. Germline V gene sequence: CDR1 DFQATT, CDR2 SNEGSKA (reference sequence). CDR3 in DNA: TGCAGTGCCGTTGACAGGCAGACTAGCACAGATACGCAGTATTTT. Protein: CSAVDRQTSTDTQYF.

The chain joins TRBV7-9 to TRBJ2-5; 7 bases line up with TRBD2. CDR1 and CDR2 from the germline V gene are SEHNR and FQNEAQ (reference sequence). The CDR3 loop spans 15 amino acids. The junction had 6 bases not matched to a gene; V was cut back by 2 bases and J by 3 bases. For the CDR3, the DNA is TGTGCCAGCAGCTTATTGAGGGCGGGAGAAGAGACCCAGTACTTC. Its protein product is CASSLLRAGEETQYF.

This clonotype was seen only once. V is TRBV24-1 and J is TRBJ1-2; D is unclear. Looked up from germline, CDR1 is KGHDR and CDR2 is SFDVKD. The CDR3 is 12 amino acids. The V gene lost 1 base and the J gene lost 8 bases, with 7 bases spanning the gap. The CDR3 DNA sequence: TGTGCCACCAGTGATTTAGGGAGAGGCTACACCTTC. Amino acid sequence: CATSDLGRGYTF.

In nucleotides, the CDR3 is TGTGCCAGCAGCTTAGCGGGACAGGGCCCCCAAGAGACCCAGTACTTC. Its protein is CASSLAGQGPQETQYF. The chain links TRBV7-2 to TRBJ2-5; TRBD1 matches at 9 bases. Losses at the gene ends were 0 bases for V and 1 base for J; bases not matched to a gene: 3. The CDR3 length is 16 residues. Per germline, CDR1 SGHTA and CDR2 FQGNSA.